Below, one TCR beta chain is given with its context. The target antigen is unknown. Trimming removed 0 bases from V and 1 base from J, with 8 bases in between. Per the germline V gene, CDR1 is KGHSH and CDR2 is LQKENI. This CDR3 is built from 15 residues. With 60 Vbeta and 13 Jbeta primers, the PCR was carried out. Method: immunoSEQ multiplex PCR; TCRdb's copy keeps in-frame clones and lacks some. This sample has about 130,000 clones, with around three quarters found just once. The data belong to a study of cytomegalovirus exposure and HLA in healthy donors. Study-level results: Reports indicate that TCR beta sequences accurately predicted the HLA-A and HLA-B alleles of most subjects. Data from an earlier analysis indicated that most TCR beta V segments were productive either about 87% or about 30% of the time.

This sequence joins TRBV18 and TRBJ2-3; D gene ambiguous. The sample was PBMCs. The sequence was obtained from a man younger than 35 in good health and CMV-seronegative. CDR3: CASSPPSLGTDTQYF. The CDR3 DNA reads as TGTGCCAGCTCACCACCTAGTTTGGGCACAGATACGCAGTATTTT.